This TCR beta chain stems from a study of blood T cell repertoires in COVID-19. Study-wide background: COVID-19 samples, acute and convalescent, were from the United States, Italy and Spain. Nucleic acid was either cDNA or gDNA, and it came from T cells, B-cell-depleted T cells, or PBMCs.

In the original analysis: Nucleated cell counts were estimated from reference gene primer amplification. Clones were sequenced by immunoSEQ multiplex PCR, and TCRdb holds only the in-frame ones, with some missing. That table supplies the V and J calls and clone size; D and trimming were determined from the DNA. This table has 90,000 to 120,000 clones, roughly 90% appearing once. Sequencing was performed on peripheral blood. This receptor was obtained from a man in his forties with active or convalescent COVID-19.

Written as DNA, the CDR3 is TGTGCCATCAGTGATTCGGGCGGGAGCTACAATGAGCAGTTCTTC. This sequence encodes CAISDSGGSYNEQFF. The chain links TRBV10-3 to TRBJ2-1, with 7 bases identical to TRBD2. The CDR3 sequence is 15 residues long. The ends lost 3 bases at V and 3 bases at J; junction bases unmatched: 5. Looked up from germline, CDR1 is ENHRY and CDR2 is SYGVKD.